This T cell receptor beta chain was documented in a study of shared clonotypes between healthy human individuals (dated by TCRdb to 2018 to 2020). In the study overall: The cohort included a few men and a couple of women between 18 and 49 years of age. To estimate repertoire size and how much clonotypes are shared between individuals, the study performed deep sequencing of blood TCR repertoires from a handful of healthy adults. To increase sequencing depth and limit assay-specific biases, TCR repertoire library preparation and sequencing were carried out by different laboratories using diverse techniques. Per donor, leukapheresis produced somewhere between about 0.94 and 9.5 billion PBMCs.

The CDR3 runs 16 amino acids, cysteine and phenylalanine included. Solely the CDR3 DNA is kept, with 48 bases framed from the first base. In the germline V gene (reference sequence), CDR1 corresponds to GTSNPN and CDR2 to SVGIG. The junction carries 20 bases between V and J, which are trimmed by 2 bases and 3 bases respectively. The donors were healthy, HIV-negative adults with no recently reported acute infections or vaccinations. Every donor was a Caucasian adult living in Nashville, Tennessee, USA. For unsorted samples, 100 million or so PBMCs were counted, and genomic DNA was extracted using the QIAamp DNA Blood Mini kit. Blood was obtained by leukapheresis, after which PBMCs were separated by Ficoll-Histopaque density gradient centrifugation and cryopreserved in liquid nitrogen vapor phase. Findings and caveats that apply to the study as a whole: Only blood was sampled, and tissue TCR repertoires likely differ from those in blood. Pairwise subsampling indicated that sequencing depth was expected to affect the degree of clonotype sharing among donors. The genetic and exposure-history diversity represented was limited by the small number of donors.

A remark on this clone: Its antigen target is currently unknown. No much larger clone exists at a distance of one base, and base qualities are not known.

Using the deep immunoSEQ assay, multiplex PCR amplified TCR CDR3 regions from genomic DNA. Extracted genomic DNA from each cell subset was spread evenly across all wells of several immunoSEQ 96-well plates, with each plate serving as a replicate. For unsorted PBMC, roughly 0.3 ug genomic DNA, equal to 25,000 to 35,000 T cell genomes, was loaded into each replicate PCR. Genomic DNA from unsorted PBMC was sequenced over ten immunoSEQ deep assay plates. The purified libraries were quantified using a Qubit 3.0 fluorometer, sized with a Bioanalyzer 2100, and then quantified again using the KAPA Library Quantification kit. A separate single-read 150-cycle Illumina NextSeq 550 flow cell was used to sequence each immunoSEQ 96-well plate. In the source study's methods: Because the immunoSEQ output included only junctional sequences and no quality scores, the filtering could not be the same as the filtering used for full-length reads. To assign V/J genes and CDR3, sequences were annotated against IMGT germline references using PyIR, a Python wrapper for IgBLAST v1.9. Any read was removed if the V/J assignment was weak (E-value above 1e-6), the CDR3 was missing, or the read contained stop codons, out-of-frame junctions, or ambiguous translated residues. A V3J clonotype was defined by an identical inferred V gene, J gene, and CDR3 amino acid sequence. The percentage overlap between two repertoires was calculated by dividing the number of shared unique clonotypes by the size of the smaller repertoire. Richness of each repertoire was evaluated using RTK rarefaction, the Chao1 estimator, and Recon v2.1 estimates of unobserved clonotypes. TCRdb provides this immuneACCESS table in a form limited to in-frame rearrangements. Some clones are lacking; in checked studies, under half of them reflect an unresolved V gene, and why the rest are absent is not known. D and trimming were read from the DNA, whereas the V and J calls and clone size are those reported in that table. The sample records fewer than 550,000 clones, nearly 80% of which are singletons. Around an eighth of the sample goes to the ten largest clones.

Rearrangement joined TRBV30 to TRBJ2-7, with a tentative D gene TRBD2 over 5 matching bases. Sequencing used PBMCs. The sequence came from a woman in her thirties or forties in good health. Some clones in this sample may be carry-over from other donors' samples. The bases are TGTGCCTGGAGTAATTTTGGAACCCTCCGGGACTACGAGCAGTACTTC. Protein translation: CAWSNFGTLRDYEQYF.